This T cell receptor (beta chain) is from a study of CD8+CD57+ T cells in acquired aplastic anemia. Overall study context: Isolated CD4+ and CD8+ cells, once sorted, yielded DNA averaging approximately 3 ug. Where healthy donors were concerned, CD4+ cells averaged about 11 million reads. Findings and limits, study-wide: Overlapping CD8+ CDR3 repertoires of patients and controls contained about 27 shared sequences.

The CDR3 is 16 amino acids. The germline V gene has CDR1 MNHNY and CDR2 SVGAGI (reference sequence). The V and J ends lost 6 bases and 4 bases, in that order; junction bases with no gene match: 12. Template material for TCR beta VDJ and CDR3 profiling consisted of genomic DNA. TCRdb re-derived calls from the reads in MiXCR, one entry per CDR3 protein. The table includes about 190,000 distinct CDR3 sequences, less than 65% detected once. The table lists this clonotype with many counts. Its antigen is as yet unknown. This clonotype originated in a human donor in good health, serving as a control. Sequencing was performed on sorted CD4+, CD8+, or CD8+CD57+ T cells (not recorded which) from PBMCs. The V and J genes are TRBV6-6 and TRBJ1-2, with 9 bases matching TRBD1. The CDR3: CASSDWDREPLYGYTF. In nucleotides, the CDR3 is TGTGCCAGCAGCGACTGGGACAGGGAGCCTCTCTATGGCTACACCTTC.